This T cell receptor (beta chain) was observed in a study of blood T cells in healthy people across ages. General study results and limits: Unsorted PBMCs ruled out conclusive naive versus antigen-experienced comparison.

Sample-barcoded 5' priming and a J-beta primer mix drove a second PCR of about 6 to 12 cycles. At least 2.5 million CDR3-containing paired-end reads were obtained per sample. MiXCR, applied by TCRdb to the 5' RACE reads, yields one record per CDR3 protein. The sample carries some 790,000 distinct CDR3 sequences, more than 25% recorded once. Trimming removed 4 bases at V and 5 bases at J, with 11 bases between. The CDR3 is 14 amino acids. Germline-derived CDR1 and CDR2 are KGHSH and LQKENI. Healthy Caucasian individuals from Russia aged roughly 6 to 90 were enrolled as donors. The draw of peripheral blood yielded 8.5 to 10 milliliters from each donor. This clonotype was seen only a few times. The antigen is undetermined.

The V call is TRBV18, the J call TRBJ1-4, with D perhaps matching TRBD1 (5 bases). The sequence came from an elderly woman in good health. Specimen: blood. CDR3 in amino acids: CASSRSAGNEKLFF. For the CDR3, the DNA is TGTGCCAGCTCACGGTCGGCAGGGAATGAAAAACTGTTTTTT. Supplemented by reference TRBV18 and TRBJ1-4, the full variable domain reads NAGVMQNPRHLVRRRGQEARLRCSPMKGHSHVYWYRQLPEEGLKFMVYLQKENIIDESGMPKERFSAEFPKEGPSILRIQQVVRGDSAAYFCASSRSAGNEKLFFGSGTQLSVL.